The T cell receptor beta chain under discussion was sequenced for a study of T cell clonotyping in hematopoietic cell transplantation. General study findings and limits: Cells were unsorted, so CD4 and CD8 contributions were not separated.

Profiled with immunoSEQ multiplex PCR; TCRdb holds only in-frame clones, not every one. The data hold some 1,600 clones, with about 79% observed a single time. Comments on this clone: No antigen is known for it.

Recipient blood drawn about 28 days pretransplant and days 30, 100, 180 after. V was clipped by 3 bases and J by 2 bases; unmatched bases: 5. The CDR3 runs 16 residues. CDR1 and CDR2 (germline): LNHDA, SQIVND (reference sequence). The specimen comprised PBMCs, sampled 30 days after allogeneic stem cell transplant. The TCR sequence derives from a male patient aged 25-45 years who had an allogeneic stem cell transplant, so T cells may come from the graft donor. Some clones in this sample may be carry-over from other donors' samples. The V and J genes are TRBV19 and TRBJ2-2; 8 bases are a match to TRBD2. The CDR3 coding sequence is TGTGCCAGTAGTATCGTCCGGGGGGGTAACACCGGGGAGCTGTTTTTT. Protein: CASSIVRGGNTGELFF.